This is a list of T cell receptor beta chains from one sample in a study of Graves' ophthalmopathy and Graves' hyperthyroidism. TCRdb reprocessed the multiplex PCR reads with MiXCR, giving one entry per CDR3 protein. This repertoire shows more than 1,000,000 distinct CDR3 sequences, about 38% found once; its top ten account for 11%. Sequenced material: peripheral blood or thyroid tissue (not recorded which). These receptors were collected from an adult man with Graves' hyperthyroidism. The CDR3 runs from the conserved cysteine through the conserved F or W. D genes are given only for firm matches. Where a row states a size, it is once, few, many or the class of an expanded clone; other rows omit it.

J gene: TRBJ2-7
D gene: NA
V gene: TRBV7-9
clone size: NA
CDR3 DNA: TGTGCCAGCAGCTTAGCGCCCGGGGCGGCCTACGAGCAGTACTTC
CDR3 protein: CASSLAPGAAYEQYF

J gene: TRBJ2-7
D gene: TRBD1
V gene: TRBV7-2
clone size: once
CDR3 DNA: TGTGCCAGCAGCTCATCTCGGACAGGGGCTAACGAGCAGTACTTC
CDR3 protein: CASSSSRTGANEQYF

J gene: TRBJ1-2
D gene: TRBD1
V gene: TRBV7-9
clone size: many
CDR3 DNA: TGTGCCAGCAGCCCCCCAGAAGCGACAGGGGGCGCTTCGCGGGGCTACACCTTC
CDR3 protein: CASSPPEATGGASRGYTF

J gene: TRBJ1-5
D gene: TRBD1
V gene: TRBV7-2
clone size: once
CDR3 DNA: TGTGCCAGCAGTCGGGACAGGGGGCAGTTACGGCCCCAGCATTTT
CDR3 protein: CASSRDRGQLRPQHF

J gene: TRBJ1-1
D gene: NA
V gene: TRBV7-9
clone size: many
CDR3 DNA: TGTGCCAGCAGCCCAGGGTTCGCCTCGAACACTGAAGCTTTCTTT
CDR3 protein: CASSPGFASNTEAFF

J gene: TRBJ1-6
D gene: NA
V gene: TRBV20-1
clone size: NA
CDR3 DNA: TGCAGTGCTAGAGATCCCCTCCACTTT
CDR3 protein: CSARDPLHF

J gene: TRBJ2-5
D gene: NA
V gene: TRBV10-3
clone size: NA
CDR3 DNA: TGTGCCATCAGTGAGGGGGATGGCGAGACCCAGTACTTC
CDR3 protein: CAISEGDGETQYF

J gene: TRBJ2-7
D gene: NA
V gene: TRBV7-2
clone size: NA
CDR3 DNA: TGTGCCAGCAGCTTAGCCGGGGTTTCCCACGAGCAGTACTTC
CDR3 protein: CASSLAGVSHEQYF

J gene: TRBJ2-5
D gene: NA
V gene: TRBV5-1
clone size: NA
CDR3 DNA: TGCGCCAGCAGCTTGGCCTCCGGGGCTGAGGAGACCCAGTACTTC
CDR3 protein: CASSLASGAEETQYF

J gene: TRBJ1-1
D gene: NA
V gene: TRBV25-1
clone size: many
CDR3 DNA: TGTGCCAGCAGTGACTACTCCCGAACAGGACGGGCTGAAGCTTTCTTT
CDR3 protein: CASSDYSRTGRAEAFF

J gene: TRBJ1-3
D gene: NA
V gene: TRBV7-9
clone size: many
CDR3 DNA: TGTGCCAGCAGCTTAACAGGGAGAACTGGAAACACCATATATTTT
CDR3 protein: CASSLTGRTGNTIYF

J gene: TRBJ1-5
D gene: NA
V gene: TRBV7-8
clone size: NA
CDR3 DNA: TGTGCCAGCAGCTTAGCCCGAGGAGGGCAGCCCCAGCATTTT
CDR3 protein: CASSLARGGQPQHF

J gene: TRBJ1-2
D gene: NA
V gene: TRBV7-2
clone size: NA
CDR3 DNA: TGTGCCAGCAGCCAAGACAGTCGACGCTACTATGGCTACACCTTC
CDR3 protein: CASSQDSRRYYGYTF

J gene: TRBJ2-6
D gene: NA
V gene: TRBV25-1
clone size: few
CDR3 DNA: TGTGCCAGCAGTTTAGGTCAGACTGGGGCCAACGTCCTGACTTTC
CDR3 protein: CASSLGQTGANVLTF

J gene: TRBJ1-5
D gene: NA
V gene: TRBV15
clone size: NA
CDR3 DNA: TGTGCCACCAGCAGAGTTACCCAGACCCCCTCGCAGCCCCAGCATTTT
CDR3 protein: CATSRVTQTPSQPQHF

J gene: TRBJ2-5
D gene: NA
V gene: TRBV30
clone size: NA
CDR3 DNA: TGTGCCTGGAGTGTGATGCGTGGAGTCCAAGAGACCCAGTACTTC
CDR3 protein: CAWSVMRGVQETQYF

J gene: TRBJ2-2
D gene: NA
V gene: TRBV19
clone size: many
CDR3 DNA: TGTGCCAGTCAAAGGGGCACCGGGGAGCTGTTTTTT
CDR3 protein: CASQRGTGELFF

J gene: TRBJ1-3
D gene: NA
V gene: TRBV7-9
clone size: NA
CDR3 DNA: TGTGCCAGCAGCTACCTTCAGGGCATCTCTGGAAACACCATATATTTT
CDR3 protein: CASSYLQGISGNTIYF

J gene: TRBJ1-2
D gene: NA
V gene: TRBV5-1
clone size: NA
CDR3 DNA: TGCGCCAGCAGCTTACTGCACGGAGTGGGCTATGGCTACACCTTC
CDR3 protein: CASSLLHGVGYGYTF

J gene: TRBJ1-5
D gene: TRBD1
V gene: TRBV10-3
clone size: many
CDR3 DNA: TGTGCCATCAGTGAGAGACAGGGCGCGGGGGGCAATCAGCCCCAGCATTTT
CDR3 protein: CAISERQGAGGNQPQHF

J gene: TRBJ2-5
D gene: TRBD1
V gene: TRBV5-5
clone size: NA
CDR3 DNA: TGTGCCAGCAGCTTGAGGGCAGGGGGAGCAGTTCAAGAGACCCAGTACTTC
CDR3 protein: CASSLRAGGAVQETQYF

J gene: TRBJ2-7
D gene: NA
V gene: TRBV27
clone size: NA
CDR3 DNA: TGTGCCAGCAGTTTTGCAGGTTTATACGAGCAGTACTTC
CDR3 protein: CASSFAGLYEQYF

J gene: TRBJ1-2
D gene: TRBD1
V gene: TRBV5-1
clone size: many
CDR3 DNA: TGCGCCAGCAGCCCAGGACAGGGCACCGCTGGCTACACCTTC
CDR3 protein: CASSPGQGTAGYTF

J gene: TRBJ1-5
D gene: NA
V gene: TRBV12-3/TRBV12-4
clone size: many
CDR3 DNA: TGTGCCAGCAGGTCGGACGGTGGGGGTAATCAGCCCCAGCATTTT
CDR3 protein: CASRSDGGGNQPQHF

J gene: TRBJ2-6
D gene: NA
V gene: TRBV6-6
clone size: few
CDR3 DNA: TGTGCCAGCAGAGACAACGCTGGGGCCAACGTCCTGACTTTC
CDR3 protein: CASRDNAGANVLTF

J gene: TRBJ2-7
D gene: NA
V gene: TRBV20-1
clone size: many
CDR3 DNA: TGCAGTGCTAGAAGTAGGACGGACTACGAGCAGTACTTC
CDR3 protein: CSARSRTDYEQYF

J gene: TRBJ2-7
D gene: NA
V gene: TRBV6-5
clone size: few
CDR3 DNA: TGTGCCAGCAGGCCCCCGGAAATCTACGAGCAGTACTTC
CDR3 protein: CASRPPEIYEQYF

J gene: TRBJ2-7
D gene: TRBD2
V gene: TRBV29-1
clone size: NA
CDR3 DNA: TGCAGCGTGCAAGCGGGAGTTAACGAGCAGTACTTC
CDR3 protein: CSVQAGVNEQYF

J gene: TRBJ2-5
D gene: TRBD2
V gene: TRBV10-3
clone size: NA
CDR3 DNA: TGTGCCATCAGCTTCAATGGCGGGAGGGGGCTTGAGACCCAGTACTTC
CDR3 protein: CAISFNGGRGLETQYF

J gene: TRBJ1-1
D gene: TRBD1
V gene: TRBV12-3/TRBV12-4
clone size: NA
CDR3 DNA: TGTGCCAGCACCCTGGACAGGACAGCAGCTGAAGCTTTCTTT
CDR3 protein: CASTLDRTAAEAFF

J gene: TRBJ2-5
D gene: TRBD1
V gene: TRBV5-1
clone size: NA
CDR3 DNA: TGCGCCAGCAGCGGGACAGAGGATCGTAGGGAGACCCAGTACTTC
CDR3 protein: CASSGTEDRRETQYF

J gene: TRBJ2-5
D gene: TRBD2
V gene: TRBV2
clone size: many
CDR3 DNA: TGTGCCAGCAGTGCCCTTCGGGGAGGGGAAGAGACCCAGTACTTC
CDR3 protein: CASSALRGGEETQYF

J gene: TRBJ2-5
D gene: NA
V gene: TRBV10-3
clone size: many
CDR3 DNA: TGTGCCATCAGTGAGTCGAGGGCGTGGCAGGTTGGAGAGACCCAGTACTTC
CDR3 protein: CAISESRAWQVGETQYF

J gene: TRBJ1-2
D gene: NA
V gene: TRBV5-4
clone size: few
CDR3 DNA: TGTGCCAGCATCGGCCCGGTTAGGAACCACTATGGCTACACCTTC
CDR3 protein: CASIGPVRNHYGYTF

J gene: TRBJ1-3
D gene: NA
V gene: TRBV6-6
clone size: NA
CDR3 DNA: TGTGCCACCCTAACGAACCTCTCGCCTGGAAACACCATATATTTT
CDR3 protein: CATLTNLSPGNTIYF

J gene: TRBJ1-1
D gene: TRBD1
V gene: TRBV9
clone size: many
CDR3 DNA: TGTGCCAGCAGCAAACGACAGGGGGCAGGAAATACTGAAGCTTTCTTT
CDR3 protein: CASSKRQGAGNTEAFF

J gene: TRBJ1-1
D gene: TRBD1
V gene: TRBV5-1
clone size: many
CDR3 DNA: TGTGCCAGCAGCTTCGGACAGGGGCTGAACACTGAAGCTTTCTTT
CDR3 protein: CASSFGQGLNTEAFF

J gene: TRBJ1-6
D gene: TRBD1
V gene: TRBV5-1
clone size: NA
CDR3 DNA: TGCGCCAGCAGCTTCGAGGCGGCGGGACAGGTCGTTTCGCCCCTCCACTTT
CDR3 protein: CASSFEAAGQVVSPLHF

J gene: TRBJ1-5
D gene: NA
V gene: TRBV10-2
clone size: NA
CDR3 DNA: TGCGCCAGTCGCCGAGCAGGCAATCAGCCCCAGCATTTT
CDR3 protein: CASRRAGNQPQHF

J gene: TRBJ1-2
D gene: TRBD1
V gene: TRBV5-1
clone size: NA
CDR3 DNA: TGCGCCAGTCGGGAGACAGGGTATGGTGGCTACACCTTC
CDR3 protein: CASRETGYGGYTF

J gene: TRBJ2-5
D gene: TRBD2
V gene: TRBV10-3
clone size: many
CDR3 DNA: TGTGCCACGAGGACTAGGATTCATGCCCCTCTTCAAGAGACCCAGTACTTC
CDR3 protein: CATRTRIHAPLQETQYF

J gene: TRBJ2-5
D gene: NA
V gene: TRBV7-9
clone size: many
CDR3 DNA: TGTGCCAGCAGCTTGGACGGGACCCGAGAGACCCAGTACTTC
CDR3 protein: CASSLDGTRETQYF

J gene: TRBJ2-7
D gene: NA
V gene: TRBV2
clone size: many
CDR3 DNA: TGTGCCAGCAGTGAATGGCAGGGCACCTACGAGCAGTACTTC
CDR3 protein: CASSEWQGTYEQYF

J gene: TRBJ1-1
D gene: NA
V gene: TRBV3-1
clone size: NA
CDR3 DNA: TGTGCCAGCATGCCCGGTGCTTTCTTT
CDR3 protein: CASMPGAFF

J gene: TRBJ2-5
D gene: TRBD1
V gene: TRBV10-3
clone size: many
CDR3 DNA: TGTGCCATCAGTGAGTCAGGGGGCGTCGGGTACCAAGAGACCCAGTACTTC
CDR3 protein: CAISESGGVGYQETQYF

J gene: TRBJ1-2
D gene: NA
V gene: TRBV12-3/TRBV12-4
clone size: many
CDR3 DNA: TGTGCCAGCGGCAGCTATGGCTACACCTTC
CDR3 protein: CASGSYGYTF

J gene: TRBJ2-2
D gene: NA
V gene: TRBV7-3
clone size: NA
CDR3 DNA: TGTGCCAGCAGCCCGGTTAGCAACACCGGGGAGCTGTTTTTT
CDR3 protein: CASSPVSNTGELFF

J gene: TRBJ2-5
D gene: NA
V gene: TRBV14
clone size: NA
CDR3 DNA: TGTGCCAGCAGCCAGTGGCGGCAGCCCCAGTACTTC
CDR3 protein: CASSQWRQPQYF

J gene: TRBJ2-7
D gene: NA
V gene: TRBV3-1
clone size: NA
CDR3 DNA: TGTGCCAGCAGCCAAGATCAGTCTATGGCCTCCTACGAGCAGTACTTC
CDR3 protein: CASSQDQSMASYEQYF

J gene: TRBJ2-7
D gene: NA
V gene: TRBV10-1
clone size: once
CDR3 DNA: TGCGCCAGCAGTGAACGGGGCGGCCAGCCCCAGCAGTACTTC
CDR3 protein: CASSERGGQPQQYF

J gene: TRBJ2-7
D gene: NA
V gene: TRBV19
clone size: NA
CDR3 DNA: TGTGCCAGTAAAGGAAAACACTCCCCCCCGGGCTCCTACGAGCAGTACTTC
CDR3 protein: CASKGKHSPPGSYEQYF

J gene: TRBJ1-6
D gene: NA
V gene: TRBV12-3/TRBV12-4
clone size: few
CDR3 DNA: TGTGCCAGCAGTTTATCCCCCCTCCACTTT
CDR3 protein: CASSLSPLHF

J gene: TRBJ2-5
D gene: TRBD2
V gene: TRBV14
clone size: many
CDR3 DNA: TGTGCCAGCAGCCAAGACCCTAGCGGGGAGACCCAGTACTTC
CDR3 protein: CASSQDPSGETQYF